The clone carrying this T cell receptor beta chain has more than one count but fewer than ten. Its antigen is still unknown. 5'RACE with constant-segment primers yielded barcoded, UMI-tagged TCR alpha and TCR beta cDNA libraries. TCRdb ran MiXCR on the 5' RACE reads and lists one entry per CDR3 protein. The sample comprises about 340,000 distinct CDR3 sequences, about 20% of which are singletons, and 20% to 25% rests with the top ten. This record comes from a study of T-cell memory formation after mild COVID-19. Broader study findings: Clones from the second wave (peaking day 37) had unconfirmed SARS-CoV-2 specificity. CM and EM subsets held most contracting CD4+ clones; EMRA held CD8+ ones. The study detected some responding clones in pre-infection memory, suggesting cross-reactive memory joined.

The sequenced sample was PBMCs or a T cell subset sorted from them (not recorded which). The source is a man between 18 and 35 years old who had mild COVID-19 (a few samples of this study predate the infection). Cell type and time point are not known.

The CDR3 sequence is CASSQGVSGANVLTF. The CDR3, as DNA: TGTGCCAGCAGCCAAGGGGTGTCGGGGGCCAACGTCCTGACTTTC. The chain joins TRBV4-2 to TRBJ2-6; D uncertain. V was pared by 1 base and J by 4 bases, with 8 bases between. Germline lookup yields CDR1 LGHNA and CDR2 YNFKEQ. The CDR3 runs 15 residues.